Listed here is a single T cell receptor beta chain. This may be a read error, as it is one base from a much larger clone. This specimen comes from a study of blood T cell repertoires in COVID-19. Study background: In each case, the material was cDNA or gDNA derived from T cells, B-cell-depleted T cells, or PBMCs.

The CDR3 consists of 12 residues. V lost 4 bases to trimming and J lost 1 base, with 5 bases between them. Germline CDR1 reads SGHKS; CDR2 reads YYEKEE (reference sequence). Clones were read by immunoSEQ multiplex PCR, and TCRdb kept only the in-frame ones, dropping some. The repertoire holds about 96,000 clones, with around 80% as singletons. V usage is TRBV5-5 and J usage is TRBJ1-1; D remains ambiguous. Sequencing used peripheral blood. The clonotype was recovered from a man in his fifties or sixties who had recovered from COVID-19. CDR3 in amino acids: CASSGGNTEAFF. The CDR3 bases are TGTGCCAGCAGCGGAGGGAACACTGAAGCTTTCTTT.